This T cell receptor (beta chain) was found in a study of blood T cells in healthy people across ages. Across the whole study: Through template switching, about one barcoded beta molecule was captured per two T cells, as measured in model experiments.

Next came a second PCR, run for about 7 to 12 cycles, which used a sample-barcoded 5' primer along with a J-beta primer mix. TCRdb re-called the 5' RACE reads with MiXCR, one entry per CDR3 protein. The table includes some 1.8 million distinct CDR3 sequences, around 40% detected once. Broader study findings: Any conclusive comparison of naive versus antigen-experienced cells was prevented by using unsorted PBMCs.

This clonotype was picked up a small number of times. Its antigen is not identified. This CDR3 region has 13 residues. Trimming stripped 4 bases from V and 6 bases from J, with 12 bases between. The sequence came from a human donor in good health. The rearrangement uses TRBV23-1 and TRBJ1-2; D is unclear. TRBV23-1 is sorted into the ORF group, with uncertain function. Sequenced material: blood. The CDR3 region has the DNA TGCGCCAGCAGTCCACTCGGGTCCCATGGCTACACCTTC. Translated: CASSPLGSHGYTF.